Detailed here is one T cell receptor (beta chain). Its target is unknown. CDR1 is SGHTA and CDR2 is FQGNSA in the germline V gene. This CDR3 has 14 residues. Between the trimmed V and J ends, which lost 6 bases and 3 bases, there was a span of 15 bases. TCRdb called the RT-PCR reads again in MiXCR, with one record for every CDR3 protein. The data hold about 530,000 distinct CDR3 sequences, with 10% to 15% observed a single time. This entry is derived from a study of response to subunit inactivated influenza vaccine. Study outcomes and limitations: Authors suggested seasonal influenza vaccinations each recruit few new T cells.

The specimen comprised PBMCs from blood, sampled more than 35 days after vaccination. The source is a man aged 50 to 59 who received an inactivated influenza vaccine. This sequence joins TRBV7-2 and TRBJ2-7; tentative D call: TRBD2 (5 bases). The CDR3 region has the DNA TGTGCCAGCAGTCCACCGGGAATCCGCTACGAGCAGTACTTC. The encoded protein is CASSPPGIRYEQYF.